This TCR beta chain comes out of a study of shared clonotypes between healthy human individuals. Replicate sorted-subset PCRs were loaded with 150 to 250 ng DNA, 25,000 to 30,000 T cell genomes. The protocol was immunoSEQ multiplex PCR, while the TCRdb copy is restricted to in-frame clones and leaves out a portion. This table has approximately 1.4 million clones, 95% to 99% appearing once. The germline CDR1 and CDR2 sequences are LGHNA and YSLEER. CDR3 size: 16 residues. The V and J ends lost 3 bases and 0 bases respectively, with 12 bases between them. Donors had no recently reported acute infections or vaccinations and were HIV-negative.

The sample consisted of naive CD4+ T cells sorted from blood. The subset: CD45RA+ positively selected. This clonotype originated in a man aged 25 to 45 in good health. V and J are TRBV4-3 and TRBJ1-5; D gene ambiguous. This CDR3 is CASSHPGGHSNQPQHF. CDR3 DNA sequence: TGCGCCAGCAGCCATCCGGGAGGTCATAGCAATCAGCCCCAGCATTTT.